These T cell receptor beta chains were read from a single sample in a study of T cell repertoires in cytomegalovirus infection. MiXCR, applied by TCRdb to the reads, yields one record per CDR3 protein. Among 450,000 to 600,000 distinct CDR3 sequences, 25% to 35% were seen once, and the ten largest hold 15% to 20%. For these TCRs, the target antigens are not known. The sequenced sample was cultured PBMCs, obtained from culture after CMV antigen stimulation. The receptors shown here come from a human donor in good health (CMV status not recorded). Some clones in this sample may be carry-over from other donors' samples. Both conserved end residues are part of each CDR3. Each record gives: V gene, clone size, D gene, J gene, CDR3 DNA, CDR3 protein. A D gene is named only where the DNA matches it firmly. Clone size is given for some rows only: seen once, a few or many times, or a class if the clone is expanded.

v_gene: TRBV7-2; abundance: NA; d_gene: NA; j_gene: TRBJ2-1; CDR3nt: TGTGCCAGCAGCTTAGTGGGGGCCGGTGAGCAGTTCTTC; CDR3aa: CASSLVGAGEQFF
v_gene: TRBV12-3/TRBV12-4; abundance: few; d_gene: TRBD2; j_gene: TRBJ2-4; CDR3nt: TGTGCCAGCAGTTTAGGTCGTCTAGCGGGCCTAGCCAAAAACATTCAGTACTTC; CDR3aa: CASSLGRLAGLAKNIQYF
v_gene: TRBV4-1; abundance: NA; d_gene: NA; j_gene: TRBJ1-4; CDR3nt: TGCGCCAGCAGCCAAGTATCTGCAGCAAACATACGCCTAGGTGAAAAACTGTTTTTT; CDR3aa: CASSQVSAANIRLGEKLFF
v_gene: TRBV27; abundance: once; d_gene: NA; j_gene: TRBJ2-3; CDR3nt: TGTGCCAGCAGTGCAACCGTCAGGGATACGCAGTATTTT; CDR3aa: CASSATVRDTQYF
v_gene: TRBV7-6; abundance: large; d_gene: TRBD2; j_gene: TRBJ2-1; CDR3nt: TGTGCCAGCAGCCCTAGGTTTGGCGGGAGGTCGACATCCTACAATGAGCAGTTCTTC; CDR3aa: CASSPRFGGRSTSYNEQFF
v_gene: TRBV10-3; abundance: NA; d_gene: TRBD1; j_gene: TRBJ1-5; CDR3nt: TGTGCCATCAGTGAATCAGGGGGTCAGCCCCAGCATTTT; CDR3aa: CAISESGGQPQHF
v_gene: TRBV12-3/TRBV12-4; abundance: few; d_gene: TRBD2; j_gene: TRBJ2-3; CDR3nt: TGTGCCAGCAGTAGCGGGACTAGCTCTTATACGCAGTATTTT; CDR3aa: CASSSGTSSYTQYF
v_gene: TRBV28; abundance: NA; d_gene: NA; j_gene: TRBJ2-1; CDR3nt: TGTGCCAGCAGGCATAGCGGCTACAATGAGCAGTTCTTC; CDR3aa: CASRHSGYNEQFF
v_gene: TRBV7-3; abundance: NA; d_gene: TRBD2; j_gene: TRBJ2-3; CDR3nt: TGTGCCAGCAATAGCGGGCCTAGCACAGATACGCAGTATTTT; CDR3aa: CASNSGPSTDTQYF
v_gene: TRBV28; abundance: NA; d_gene: TRBD2; j_gene: TRBJ2-3; CDR3nt: TGTGCCAGCAGCCTGTTGGGACTAGCGGGAGTCAATTCAGATATGCAGTATTTT; CDR3aa: CASSLLGLAGVNSDMQYF
v_gene: TRBV2; abundance: NA; d_gene: TRBD1; j_gene: TRBJ1-4; CDR3nt: TGTGCCAGCAGTGGGGGACAGCAAAATGAAAAACTGTTTTTT; CDR3aa: CASSGGQQNEKLFF
v_gene: TRBV10-3; abundance: few; d_gene: NA; j_gene: TRBJ1-5; CDR3nt: TGTGCCATCAGTGAGTCGGGTAGCAATCAGCCCCAGCATTTT; CDR3aa: CAISESGSNQPQHF
v_gene: TRBV11-1; abundance: NA; d_gene: NA; j_gene: TRBJ2-7; CDR3nt: TGTGCCAGCAGCCCATACAGGTGGCGGGAGCAGTACTTC; CDR3aa: CASSPYRWREQYF
v_gene: TRBV7-8; abundance: NA; d_gene: NA; j_gene: TRBJ1-2; CDR3nt: TGTGCCAGCAGCTCCCGAGGTTCGGGACCTCATGGCTACACCTTC; CDR3aa: CASSSRGSGPHGYTF
v_gene: TRBV6-2/TRBV6-3; abundance: NA; d_gene: NA; j_gene: TRBJ1-2; CDR3nt: TGTGCCAGCAGTTACAAGGGTGGCTACACCTTC; CDR3aa: CASSYKGGYTF
v_gene: TRBV7-9; abundance: NA; d_gene: NA; j_gene: TRBJ2-1; CDR3nt: TGTGCCAGCAGCTTAAACCCTACCGGGAGCCCGGGGAAGGAGCAGTTCTTC; CDR3aa: CASSLNPTGSPGKEQFF
v_gene: TRBV18; abundance: NA; d_gene: TRBD2; j_gene: TRBJ2-2; CDR3nt: TGTGCCAGCTCACCGATCCAGCGGGGATCCGGGGAGCTGTTTTTT; CDR3aa: CASSPIQRGSGELFF
v_gene: TRBV7-2; abundance: NA; d_gene: NA; j_gene: TRBJ1-1; CDR3nt: TGTGCCAGCAGCTTAGCGGTGGCGAACACTGAAGCTTTCTTT; CDR3aa: CASSLAVANTEAFF
v_gene: TRBV12-3/TRBV12-4; abundance: few; d_gene: TRBD2; j_gene: TRBJ2-3; CDR3nt: TGTGCCAGCAGAGATAGCGGGAGGGGTGTAGATACGCAGTATTTT; CDR3aa: CASRDSGRGVDTQYF
v_gene: TRBV7-9; abundance: few; d_gene: TRBD1; j_gene: TRBJ2-7; CDR3nt: TGTGCCAGCAGCTTAGGACGGGACAGAAATTACGAGCAGTACTTC; CDR3aa: CASSLGRDRNYEQYF
v_gene: TRBV10-3; abundance: NA; d_gene: NA; j_gene: TRBJ1-2; CDR3nt: TGTGCCATCAGTGAGTCTGGGGGCAAGGGCTACACCTTC; CDR3aa: CAISESGGKGYTF
v_gene: TRBV20-1; abundance: few; d_gene: NA; j_gene: TRBJ2-1; CDR3nt: TGCAGTGCTAGAGACCCATCGCTAGTGAGCTCCTACAATGAGCAGTTCTTC; CDR3aa: CSARDPSLVSSYNEQFF
v_gene: TRBV12-3/TRBV12-4; abundance: few; d_gene: TRBD1; j_gene: TRBJ2-1; CDR3nt: TGTGCCAGCAGTTTCCCGGGACAGGCGGGCGTCAATGAGCAGTTCTTC; CDR3aa: CASSFPGQAGVNEQFF
v_gene: TRBV7-2; abundance: many; d_gene: TRBD1; j_gene: TRBJ1-5; CDR3nt: TGTGCCAGCAGCTCACAGGGGGAAACGAGGCCCCAGCATTTT; CDR3aa: CASSSQGETRPQHF
v_gene: TRBV10-3; abundance: NA; d_gene: NA; j_gene: TRBJ2-1; CDR3nt: TGTGCCATCAGTGGGTCGGGAGTCGACGGTGAGCAGTTCTTC; CDR3aa: CAISGSGVDGEQFF
v_gene: TRBV7-9; abundance: few; d_gene: NA; j_gene: TRBJ2-1; CDR3nt: TGTGCCAGCAGTCACAGTGGCTTTCCCAGCAATGAGCAGTTCTTC; CDR3aa: CASSHSGFPSNEQFF
v_gene: TRBV27; abundance: NA; d_gene: NA; j_gene: TRBJ1-2; CDR3nt: TGTGCCAGCAGTTTCCGGGGAGGGGGTTCAGCTAACTATGGCTACACCTTC; CDR3aa: CASSFRGGGSANYGYTF
v_gene: TRBV9; abundance: NA; d_gene: TRBD1; j_gene: TRBJ2-3; CDR3nt: TGTGCCAGCAGCTGGGGCGGACAGGGCACAGATACGCAGTATTTT; CDR3aa: CASSWGGQGTDTQYF
v_gene: TRBV6-2/TRBV6-3; abundance: NA; d_gene: NA; j_gene: TRBJ2-5; CDR3nt: TGTGCCAGCATGGACGGGGAGGCCCGCGGGACCCAGTACTTC; CDR3aa: CASMDGEARGTQYF
v_gene: TRBV7-9; abundance: NA; d_gene: TRBD1; j_gene: TRBJ2-5; CDR3nt: TGTGCCAGCAGCGGCCTGGGACAGGGAAAAGAGACCCAGTACTTC; CDR3aa: CASSGLGQGKETQYF
v_gene: TRBV6-5; abundance: NA; d_gene: TRBD1; j_gene: TRBJ1-1; CDR3nt: TGTGCCAGCAGTTACACCTTACAGGGGGCAAGGAACACTGAAGCTTTCTTT; CDR3aa: CASSYTLQGARNTEAFF
v_gene: TRBV6-2/TRBV6-3; abundance: NA; d_gene: NA; j_gene: TRBJ2-1; CDR3nt: TGTGCCAGCAGTTACCGACTAGGGACATCCTACAATGAGCAGTTCTTC; CDR3aa: CASSYRLGTSYNEQFF
v_gene: TRBV6-1; abundance: NA; d_gene: TRBD1; j_gene: TRBJ1-1; CDR3nt: TGTGCCAGCAGCGAAGTCCCGGGACAGGGGCGGGCTTTCTTT; CDR3aa: CASSEVPGQGRAFF
v_gene: TRBV7-9; abundance: few; d_gene: NA; j_gene: TRBJ2-2; CDR3nt: TGTGCCAGCAGCTTACGCGGGACCGCGTCGATTAACACCGGGGAGCTGTTTTTT; CDR3aa: CASSLRGTASINTGELFF
v_gene: TRBV10-3; abundance: NA; d_gene: NA; j_gene: TRBJ2-1; CDR3nt: TGTGCCATCAGCCAGGACATCGACAATGAGCAGTTCTTC; CDR3aa: CAISQDIDNEQFF
v_gene: TRBV6-5; abundance: NA; d_gene: NA; j_gene: TRBJ1-5; CDR3nt: TGTGCCAGCAGAGGGTCCGGAGGGCTTGAGTTGCCCCAGCATTTT; CDR3aa: CASRGSGGLELPQHF